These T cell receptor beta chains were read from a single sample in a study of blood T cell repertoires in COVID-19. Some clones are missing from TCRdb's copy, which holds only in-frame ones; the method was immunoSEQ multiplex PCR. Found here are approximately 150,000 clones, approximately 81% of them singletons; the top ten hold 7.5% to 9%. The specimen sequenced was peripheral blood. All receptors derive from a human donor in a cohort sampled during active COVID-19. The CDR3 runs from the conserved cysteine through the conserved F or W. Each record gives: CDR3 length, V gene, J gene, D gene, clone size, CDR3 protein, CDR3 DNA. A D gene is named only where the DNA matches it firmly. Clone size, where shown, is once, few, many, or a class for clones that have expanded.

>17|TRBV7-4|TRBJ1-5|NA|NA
CASSQVRLQNSNQPQHF
TGTGCCAGCAGCCAAGTTAGGTTACAGAATAGCAATCAGCCCCAGCATTTT
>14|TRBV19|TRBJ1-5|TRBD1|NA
CAFIGDRPNQPQHF
TGTGCCTTCATAGGGGACAGGCCGAATCAGCCCCAGCATTTT
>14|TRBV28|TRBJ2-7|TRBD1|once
CASSLEDRPYEQYF
TGTGCCAGCAGCCTCGAGGACAGGCCCTACGAGCAGTACTTC
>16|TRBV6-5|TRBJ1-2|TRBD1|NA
CASSYIRTGGNYGYTF
TGTGCCAGCAGTTACATTCGAACAGGGGGCAACTATGGCTACACCTTC
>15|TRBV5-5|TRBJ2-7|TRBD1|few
CASSFAGTGEFEQYF
TGTGCCAGCAGCTTTGCAGGGACAGGGGAGTTCGAGCAGTACTTC
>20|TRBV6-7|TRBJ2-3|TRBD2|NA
CASSYDFGLAGRTSTDTQYF
TGTGCCAGCAGTTACGATTTTGGACTAGCGGGACGAACTAGCACAGATACGCAGTATTTT
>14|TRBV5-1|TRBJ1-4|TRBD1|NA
CASSLDTDRAKLFF
TGCGCCAGCAGCTTGGACACCGACAGGGCCAAACTGTTTTTT
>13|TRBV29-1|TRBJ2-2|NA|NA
CSVLKVGGGELFF
TGCAGCGTTCTGAAGGTCGGGGGCGGGGAGCTGTTTTTT
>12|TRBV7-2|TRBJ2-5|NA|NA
CASSPIRETQYF
TGTGCCAGCAGCCCCATCCGGGAGACCCAGTACTTC
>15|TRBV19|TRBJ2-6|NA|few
CASSMYSSGANVLTF
TGTGCCAGTAGTATGTACAGCTCTGGGGCCAACGTCCTGACTTTC
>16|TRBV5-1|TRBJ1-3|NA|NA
CASSLSAGLSGNTIYF
TGCGCCAGCAGCTTGTCTGCAGGGCTTAGTGGAAACACCATATATTTT
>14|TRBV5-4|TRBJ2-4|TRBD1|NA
CASSWDRGENIQYF
TGTGCCAGCAGCTGGGACAGGGGGGAAAACATTCAGTACTTC
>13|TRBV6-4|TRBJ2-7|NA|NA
CASRRLTSYEQYF
TGTGCCAGCAGGAGACTCACTTCCTACGAGCAGTACTTC
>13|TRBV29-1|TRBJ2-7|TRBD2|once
CSVQGLVRDEQYF
TGCAGCGTGCAAGGACTAGTAAGGGACGAGCAGTACTTC
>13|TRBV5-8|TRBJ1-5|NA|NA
CASSLTRQADQHF
TGTGCCAGCAGCTTAACCCGACAGGCGGACCAGCATTTT
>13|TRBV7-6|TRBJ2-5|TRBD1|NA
CASSWDSFWTQYF
TGTGCCAGCAGCTGGGACAGTTTCTGGACCCAGTACTTC
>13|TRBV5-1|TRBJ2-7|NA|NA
CASSPGAAYEQYF
TGCGCCAGCAGCCCAGGGGCGGCCTACGAGCAGTACTTC
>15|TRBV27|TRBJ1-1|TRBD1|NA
CASSRTGTGGTEAFF
TGTGCCAGCAGTCGAACCGGGACAGGGGGCACTGAAGCTTTCTTT
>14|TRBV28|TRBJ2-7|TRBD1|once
CASSGQGESYEQYF
TGTGCCAGCAGTGGACAGGGAGAATCCTACGAGCAGTACTTC
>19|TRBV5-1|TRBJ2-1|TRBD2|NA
CASSRTGTSGRASYNEQFF
TGCGCCAGCAGCCGAACCGGGACTAGCGGGAGAGCGTCCTACAATGAGCAGTTCTTC
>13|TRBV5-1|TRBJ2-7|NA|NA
CASSLALTYEQYF
TGCGCCAGCAGCTTGGCCTTAACCTACGAGCAGTACTTC
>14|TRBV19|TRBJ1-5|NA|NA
CASWQGLGNQPQHF
TGTGCCAGCTGGCAGGGGCTAGGCAATCAGCCCCAGCATTTT
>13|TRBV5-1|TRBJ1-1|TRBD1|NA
CASSVQGGTEAFF
TGCGCCAGCAGCGTCCAGGGGGGTACTGAAGCTTTCTTT
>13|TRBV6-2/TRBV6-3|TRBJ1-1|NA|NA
CASSYETAGEAFF
TGTGCCAGCAGTTACGAAACGGCAGGGGAAGCTTTCTTT
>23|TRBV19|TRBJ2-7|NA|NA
CASSPAPGQGNRGLAGDRYEQYF
TGTGCCAGTAGTCCAGCCCCGGGACAGGGGAATCGGGGGCTAGCGGGAGATCGCTACGAGCAGTACTTC
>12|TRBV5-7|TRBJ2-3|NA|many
CASSSGTDTQYF
TGTGCCAGCAGCTCCGGCACAGATACGCAGTATTTT
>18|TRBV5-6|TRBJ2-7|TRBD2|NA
CASSGTVRGLAGEYEQYF
TGTGCCAGCAGCGGTACTGTGAGAGGCCTAGCGGGAGAATACGAGCAGTACTTC
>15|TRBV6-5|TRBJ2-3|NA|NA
CASSLTSMGTDTQYF
TGTGCCAGCAGTTTAACTAGCATGGGGACAGATACGCAGTATTTT
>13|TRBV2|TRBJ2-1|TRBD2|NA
CASDQTSEFEQFF
TGTGCCAGCGATCAGACTAGCGAATTTGAGCAGTTCTTC
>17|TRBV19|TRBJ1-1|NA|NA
CASSLPRTGRVKSEAFF
TGTGCCAGTAGCCTCCCCCGAACTGGCCGGGTGAAGTCTGAAGCTTTCTTT
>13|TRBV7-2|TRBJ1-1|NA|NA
CASSLDRNTEAFF
TGTGCCAGCAGCTTAGACAGGAACACTGAAGCTTTCTTT
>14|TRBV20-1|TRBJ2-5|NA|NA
CSASSRERGETQYF
TGCAGTGCTAGTTCCCGGGAGAGGGGAGAGACCCAGTACTTC
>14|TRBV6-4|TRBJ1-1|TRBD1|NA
CASSAEQGVGEAFF
TGTGCCAGCAGTGCCGAACAGGGGGTTGGTGAAGCTTTCTTT
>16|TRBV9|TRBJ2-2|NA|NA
CASSEGVRRNTGELFF
TGTGCCAGCAGCGAAGGAGTGCGTCGGAACACCGGGGAGCTGTTTTTT
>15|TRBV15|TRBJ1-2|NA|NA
CATSRRGQRVYGYTF
TGTGCCACCAGCAGGCGTGGACAGAGGGTCTATGGCTACACCTTC
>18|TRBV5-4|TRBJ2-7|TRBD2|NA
CASSLLGLAGGRPYEQYF
TGTGCCAGCAGCTTGCTAGGACTAGCGGGAGGACGACCCTACGAGCAGTACTTC
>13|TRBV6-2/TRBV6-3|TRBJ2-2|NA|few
CASSYGGIGELFF
TGTGCCAGCAGTTACGGAGGGATCGGGGAGCTGTTTTTT
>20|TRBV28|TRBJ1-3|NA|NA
CASSRFWATVASAFSGTIYF
TGTGCCAGCAGCCGGTTTTGGGCGACAGTGGCCTCAGCCTTTTCTGGCACCATATATTTT